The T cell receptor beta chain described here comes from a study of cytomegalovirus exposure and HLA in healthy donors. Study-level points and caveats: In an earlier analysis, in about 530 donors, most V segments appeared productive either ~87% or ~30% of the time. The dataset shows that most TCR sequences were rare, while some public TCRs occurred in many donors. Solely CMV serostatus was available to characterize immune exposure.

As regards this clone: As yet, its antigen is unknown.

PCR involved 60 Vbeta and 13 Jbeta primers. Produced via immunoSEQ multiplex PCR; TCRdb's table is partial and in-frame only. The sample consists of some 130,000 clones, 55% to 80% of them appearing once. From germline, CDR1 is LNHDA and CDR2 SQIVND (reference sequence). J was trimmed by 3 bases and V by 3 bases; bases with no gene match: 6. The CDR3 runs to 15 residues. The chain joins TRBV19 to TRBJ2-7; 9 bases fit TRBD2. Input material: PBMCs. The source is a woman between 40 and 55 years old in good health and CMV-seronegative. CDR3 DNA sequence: TGTGCCAGTAGTATGTGGATAGCGGGGGTCTACGAGCAGTACTTC. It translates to CASSMWIAGVYEQYF.